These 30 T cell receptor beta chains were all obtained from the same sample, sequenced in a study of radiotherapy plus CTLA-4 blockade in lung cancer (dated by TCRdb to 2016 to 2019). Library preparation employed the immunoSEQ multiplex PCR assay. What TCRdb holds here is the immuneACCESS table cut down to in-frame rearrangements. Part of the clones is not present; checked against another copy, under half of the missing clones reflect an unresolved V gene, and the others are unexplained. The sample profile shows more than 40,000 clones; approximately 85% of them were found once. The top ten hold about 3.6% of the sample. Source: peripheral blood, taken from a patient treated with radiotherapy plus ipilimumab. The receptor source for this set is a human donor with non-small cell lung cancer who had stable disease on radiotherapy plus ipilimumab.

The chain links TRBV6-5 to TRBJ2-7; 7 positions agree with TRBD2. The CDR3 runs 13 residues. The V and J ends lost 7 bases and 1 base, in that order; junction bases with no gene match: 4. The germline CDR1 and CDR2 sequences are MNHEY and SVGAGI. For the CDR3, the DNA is TGTGCCAGCACTTCGGGAGGTTCCTACGAGCAGTACTTC. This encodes CASTSGGSYEQYF.

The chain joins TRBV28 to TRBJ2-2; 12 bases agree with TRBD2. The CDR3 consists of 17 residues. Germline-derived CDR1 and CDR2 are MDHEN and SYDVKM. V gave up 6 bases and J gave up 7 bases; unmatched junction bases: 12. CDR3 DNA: TGTGCCAGCAGCCCGGCTAGCGGGAGGGCCCGTGACGGGGAGCTGTTTTTT. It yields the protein CASSPASGRARDGELFF. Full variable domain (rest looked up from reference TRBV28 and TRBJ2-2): DVKVTQSSRYLVKRTGEKVFLECVQDMDHENMFWYRQDPGLGLRLIYFSYDVKMKEKGDIPEGYSVSREKKERFSLILESASTNQTSMYLCASSPASGRARDGELFFGEGSRLTVL.

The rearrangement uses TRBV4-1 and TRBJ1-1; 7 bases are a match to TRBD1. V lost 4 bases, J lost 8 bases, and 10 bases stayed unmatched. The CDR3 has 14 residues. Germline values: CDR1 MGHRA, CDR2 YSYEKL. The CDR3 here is CASSPFYNRGEAFF. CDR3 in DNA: TGCGCCAGCAGCCCCTTCTATAACAGGGGCGAAGCTTTCTTT.

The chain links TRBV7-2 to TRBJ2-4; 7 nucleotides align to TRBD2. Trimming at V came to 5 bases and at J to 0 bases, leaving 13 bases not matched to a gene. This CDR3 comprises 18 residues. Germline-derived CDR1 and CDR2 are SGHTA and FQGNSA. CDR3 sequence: CASSARVSSGLAKNIQYF. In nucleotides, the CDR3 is TGTGCCAGCAGCGCCCGTGTATCTAGCGGATTAGCCAAAAACATTCAGTACTTC.

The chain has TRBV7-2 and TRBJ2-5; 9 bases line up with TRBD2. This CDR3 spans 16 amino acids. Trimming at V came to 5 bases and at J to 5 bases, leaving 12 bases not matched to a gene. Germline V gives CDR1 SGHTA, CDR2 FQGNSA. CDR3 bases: TGTGCCAGCAGCCCAGGCCAGCGGGAGGTTGAGGAGACCCAGTACTTC. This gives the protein CASSPGQREVEETQYF.

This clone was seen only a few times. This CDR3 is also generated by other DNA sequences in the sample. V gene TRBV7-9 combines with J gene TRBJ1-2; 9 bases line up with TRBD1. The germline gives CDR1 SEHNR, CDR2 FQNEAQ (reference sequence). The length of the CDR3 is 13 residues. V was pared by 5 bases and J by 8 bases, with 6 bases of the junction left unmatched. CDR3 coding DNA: TGTGCCAGCAGCGACAGGGGGAGGAGCGGCTACACCTTC. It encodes CASSDRGRSGYTF. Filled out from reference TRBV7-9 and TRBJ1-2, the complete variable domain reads DTGVSQNPRHKITKRGQNVTFRCDPISEHNRLYWYRQTLGQGPEFLTYFQNEAQLEKSRLLSDRFSAERPKGSFSTLEIQRTEQGDSAMYLCASSDRGRSGYTFGSGTRLTVV.

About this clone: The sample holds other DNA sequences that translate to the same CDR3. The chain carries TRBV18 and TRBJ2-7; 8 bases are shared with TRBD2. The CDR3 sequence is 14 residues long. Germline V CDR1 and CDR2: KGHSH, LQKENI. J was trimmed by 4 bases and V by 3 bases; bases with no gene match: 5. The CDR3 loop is CASSPPGGSYEQYF. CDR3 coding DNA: TGTGCCAGCTCACCCCCGGGAGGGTCGTACGAGCAGTACTTC.

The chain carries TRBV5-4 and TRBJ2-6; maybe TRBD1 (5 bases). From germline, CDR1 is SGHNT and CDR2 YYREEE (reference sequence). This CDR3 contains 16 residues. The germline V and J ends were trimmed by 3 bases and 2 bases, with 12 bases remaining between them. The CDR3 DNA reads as TGTGCCAGCAGCTCCAATCAGGGAACTGGGGCCAACGTCCTGACTTTC. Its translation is CASSSNQGTGANVLTF.

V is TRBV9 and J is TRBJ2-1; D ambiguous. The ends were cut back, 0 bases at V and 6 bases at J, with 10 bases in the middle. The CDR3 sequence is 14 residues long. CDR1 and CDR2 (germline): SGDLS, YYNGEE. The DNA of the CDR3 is TGTGCCAGCAGCGTAGGAGCGTCCGTCAATGAGCAGTTCTTC. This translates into CASSVGASVNEQFF. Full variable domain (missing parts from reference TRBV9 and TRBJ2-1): DSGVTQTPKHLITATGQRVTLRCSPRSGDLSVYWYQQSLDQGLQFLIQYYNGEERAKGNILERFSAQQFPDLHSELNLSSLELGDSALYFCASSVGASVNEQFFGPGTRLTVL.

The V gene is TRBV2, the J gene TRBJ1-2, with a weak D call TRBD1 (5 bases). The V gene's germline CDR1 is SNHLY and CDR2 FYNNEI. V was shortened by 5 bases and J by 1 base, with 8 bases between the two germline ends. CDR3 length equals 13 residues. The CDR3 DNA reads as TGTGCCAGCAGTCCCGACAGTAACTATGGCTACACCTTC. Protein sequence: CASSPDSNYGYTF.

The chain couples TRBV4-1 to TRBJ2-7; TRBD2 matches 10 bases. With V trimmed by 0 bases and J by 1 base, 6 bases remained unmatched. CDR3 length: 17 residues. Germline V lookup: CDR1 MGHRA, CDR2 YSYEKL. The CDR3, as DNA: TGCGCCAGCAGCCAAGATCTAGCGGGAGTTTTGTCCTACGAGCAGTACTTC. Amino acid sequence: CASSQDLAGVLSYEQYF.

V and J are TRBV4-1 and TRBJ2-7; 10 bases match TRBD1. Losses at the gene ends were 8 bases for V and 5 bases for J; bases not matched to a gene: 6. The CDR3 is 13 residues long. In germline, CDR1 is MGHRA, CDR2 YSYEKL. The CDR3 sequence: CASGRQGANEQYF. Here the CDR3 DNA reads TGCGCCAGCGGGCGACAGGGGGCAAACGAGCAGTACTTC.

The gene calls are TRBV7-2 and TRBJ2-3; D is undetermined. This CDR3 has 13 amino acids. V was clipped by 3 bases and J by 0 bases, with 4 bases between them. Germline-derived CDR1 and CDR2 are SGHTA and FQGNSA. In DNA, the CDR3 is TGTGCCAGCAGCTTCCTGAGCACAGATACGCAGTATTTT. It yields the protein CASSFLSTDTQYF. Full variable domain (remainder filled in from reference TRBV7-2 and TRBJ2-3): GAGVSQSPSNKVTEKGKDVELRCDPISGHTALYWYRQSLGQGLEFLIYFQGNSAPDKSGLPSDRFSAERTGGSVSTLTIQRTQQEDSAVYLCASSFLSTDTQYFGPGTRLTVL.

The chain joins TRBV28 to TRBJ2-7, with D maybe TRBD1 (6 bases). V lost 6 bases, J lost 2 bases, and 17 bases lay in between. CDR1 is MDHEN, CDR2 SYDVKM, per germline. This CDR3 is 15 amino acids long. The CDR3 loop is CASSPRQGPTYEQYF. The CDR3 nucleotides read TGTGCCAGCAGCCCTCGTCAGGGGCCAACCTACGAGCAGTACTTC.

The CDR3 region is CASSADRVGGTEAFF. CDR3 bases: TGCGCCAGCAGCGCTGACAGGGTTGGGGGCACTGAAGCTTTCTTT. The J gene is TRBJ1-1, the V gene TRBV5-1; TRBD1 agrees at 7 bases. The CDR3 loop spans 15 amino acids. V lost 4 bases, J lost 4 bases, and 10 bases stayed unmatched. Germline V gene lookup returns CDR1 SGHRS and CDR2 YFSETQ.

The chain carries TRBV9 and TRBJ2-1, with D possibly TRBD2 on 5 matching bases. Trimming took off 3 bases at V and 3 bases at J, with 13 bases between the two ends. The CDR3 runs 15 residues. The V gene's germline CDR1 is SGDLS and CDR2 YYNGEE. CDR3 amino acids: CASSASGLYYNEQFF. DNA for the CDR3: TGTGCCAGCAGCGCAAGCGGACTGTACTACAATGAGCAGTTCTTC.

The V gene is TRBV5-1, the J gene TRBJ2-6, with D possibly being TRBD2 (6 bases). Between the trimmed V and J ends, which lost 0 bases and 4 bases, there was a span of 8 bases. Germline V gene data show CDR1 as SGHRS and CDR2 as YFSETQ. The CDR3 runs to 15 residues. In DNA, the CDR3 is TGCGCCAGCAGCTTGGCGGGAGACGGGGCCAACGTCCTGACTTTC. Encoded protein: CASSLAGDGANVLTF. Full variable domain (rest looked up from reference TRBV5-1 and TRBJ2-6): KAGVTQTPRYLIKTRGQQVTLSCSPISGHRSVSWYQQTPGQGLQFLFEYFSETQRNKGNFPGRFSGRQFSNSRSEMNVSTLELGDSALYLCASSLAGDGANVLTFGAGSRLTVL.

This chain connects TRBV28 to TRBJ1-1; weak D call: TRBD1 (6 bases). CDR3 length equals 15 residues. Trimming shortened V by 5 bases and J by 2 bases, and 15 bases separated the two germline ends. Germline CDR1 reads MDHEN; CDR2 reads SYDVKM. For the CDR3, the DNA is TGTGCCAGCAGTCCCAGGACAGAATACAACACTGAAGCTTTCTTT. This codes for CASSPRTEYNTEAFF.

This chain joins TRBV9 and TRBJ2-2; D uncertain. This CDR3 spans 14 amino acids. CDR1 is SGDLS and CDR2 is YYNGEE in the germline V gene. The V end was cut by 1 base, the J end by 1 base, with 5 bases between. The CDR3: CASSVSLNTGELFF. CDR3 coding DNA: TGTGCCAGCAGCGTATCTCTGAACACCGGGGAGCTGTTTTTT. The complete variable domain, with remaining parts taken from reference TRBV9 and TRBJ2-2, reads DSGVTQTPKHLITATGQRVTLRCSPRSGDLSVYWYQQSLDQGLQFLIQYYNGEERAKGNILERFSAQQFPDLHSELNLSSLELGDSALYFCASSVSLNTGELFFGEGSRLTVL.

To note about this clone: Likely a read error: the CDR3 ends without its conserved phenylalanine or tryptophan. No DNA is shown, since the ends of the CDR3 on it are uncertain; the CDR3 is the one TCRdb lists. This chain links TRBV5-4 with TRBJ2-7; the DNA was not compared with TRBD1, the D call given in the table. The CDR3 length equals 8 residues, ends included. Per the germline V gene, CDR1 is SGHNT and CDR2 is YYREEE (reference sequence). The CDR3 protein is CASGSDKI.

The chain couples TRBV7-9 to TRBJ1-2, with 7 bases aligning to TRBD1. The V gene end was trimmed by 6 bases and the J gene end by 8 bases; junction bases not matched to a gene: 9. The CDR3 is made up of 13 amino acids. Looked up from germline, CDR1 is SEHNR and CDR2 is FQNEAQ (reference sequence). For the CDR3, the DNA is TGTGCCAGCAGATCAAGGACAGGAGGGGGCTACACCTTC. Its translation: CASRSRTGGGYTF.

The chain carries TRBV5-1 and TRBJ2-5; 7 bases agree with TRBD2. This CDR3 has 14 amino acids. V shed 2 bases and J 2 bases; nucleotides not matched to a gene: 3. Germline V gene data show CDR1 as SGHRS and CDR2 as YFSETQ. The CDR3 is CASSFSGGQETQYF. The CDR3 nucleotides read TGCGCCAGCAGCTTTTCGGGGGGACAAGAGACCCAGTACTTC.

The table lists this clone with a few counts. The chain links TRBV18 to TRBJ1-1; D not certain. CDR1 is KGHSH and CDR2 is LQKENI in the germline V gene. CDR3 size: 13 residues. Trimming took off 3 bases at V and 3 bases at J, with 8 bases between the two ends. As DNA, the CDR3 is TGTGCCAGCTCACCTGGAGGCGACACTGAAGCTTTCTTT. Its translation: CASSPGGDTEAFF.

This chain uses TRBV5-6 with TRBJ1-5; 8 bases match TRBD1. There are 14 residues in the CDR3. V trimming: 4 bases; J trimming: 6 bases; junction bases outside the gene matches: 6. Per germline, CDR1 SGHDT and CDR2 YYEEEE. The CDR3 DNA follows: TGTGCCAGCAGCCTAAGGACAGGGATTCAGCCCCAGCATTTT. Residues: CASSLRTGIQPQHF.

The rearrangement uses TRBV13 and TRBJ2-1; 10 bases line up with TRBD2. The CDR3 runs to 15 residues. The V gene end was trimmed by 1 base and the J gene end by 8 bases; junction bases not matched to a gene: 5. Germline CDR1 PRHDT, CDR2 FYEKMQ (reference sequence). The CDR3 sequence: CASSLVAGGFDEQFF. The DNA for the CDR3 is TGTGCCAGCAGCTTAGTAGCGGGAGGATTCGATGAGCAGTTCTTC.

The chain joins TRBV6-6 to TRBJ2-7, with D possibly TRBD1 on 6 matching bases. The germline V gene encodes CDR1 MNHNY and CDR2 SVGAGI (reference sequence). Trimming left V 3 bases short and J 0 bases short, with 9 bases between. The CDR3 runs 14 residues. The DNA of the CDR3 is TGTGCCAGCAGTTATACAGGGAGCTCCTACGAGCAGTACTTC. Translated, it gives CASSYTGSSYEQYF.

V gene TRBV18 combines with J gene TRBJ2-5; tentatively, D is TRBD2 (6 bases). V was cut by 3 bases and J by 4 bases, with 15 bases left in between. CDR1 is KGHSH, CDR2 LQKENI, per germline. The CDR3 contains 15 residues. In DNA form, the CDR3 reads TGTGCCAGCTCACCCAATGGGGACTCCGGAGAGACCCAGTACTTC. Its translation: CASSPNGDSGETQYF.

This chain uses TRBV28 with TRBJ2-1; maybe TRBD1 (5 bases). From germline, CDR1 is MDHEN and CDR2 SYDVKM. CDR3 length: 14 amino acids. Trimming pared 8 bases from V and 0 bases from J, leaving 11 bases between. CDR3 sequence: CASHPTASYNEQFF. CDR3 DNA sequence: TGTGCCAGCCATCCGACAGCCTCCTACAATGAGCAGTTCTTC. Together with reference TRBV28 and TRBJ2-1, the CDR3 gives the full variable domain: DVKVTQSSRYLVKRTGEKVFLECVQDMDHENMFWYRQDPGLGLRLIYFSYDVKMKEKGDIPEGYSVSREKKERFSLILESASTNQTSMYLCASHPTASYNEQFFGPGTRLTVL.

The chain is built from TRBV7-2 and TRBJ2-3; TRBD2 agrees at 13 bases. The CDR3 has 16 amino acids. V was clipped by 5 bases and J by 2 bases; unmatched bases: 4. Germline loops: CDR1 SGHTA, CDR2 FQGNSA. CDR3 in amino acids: CASSQGLAGDTDTQYF. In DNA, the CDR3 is TGTGCCAGCAGCCAAGGACTAGCGGGAGACACAGATACGCAGTATTTT. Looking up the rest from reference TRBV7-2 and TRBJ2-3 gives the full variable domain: GAGVSQSPSNKVTEKGKDVELRCDPISGHTALYWYRQSLGQGLEFLIYFQGNSAPDKSGLPSDRFSAERTGGSVSTLTIQRTQQEDSAVYLCASSQGLAGDTDTQYFGPGTRLTVL.

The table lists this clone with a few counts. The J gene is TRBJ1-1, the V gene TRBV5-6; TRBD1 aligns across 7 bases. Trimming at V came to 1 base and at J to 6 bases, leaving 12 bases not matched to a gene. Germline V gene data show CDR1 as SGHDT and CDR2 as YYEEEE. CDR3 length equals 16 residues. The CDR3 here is CASSLSGGTVAAEAFF. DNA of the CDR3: TGTGCCAGCAGCTTGAGCGGAGGGACAGTAGCGGCTGAAGCTTTCTTT. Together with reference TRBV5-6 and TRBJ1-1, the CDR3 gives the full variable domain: DAGVTQSPTHLIKTRGQQVTLRCSPKSGHDTVSWYQQALGQGPQFIFQYYEEEERQRGNFPDRFSGHQFPNYSSELNVNALLLGDSALYLCASSLSGGTVAAEAFFGQGTRLTVV.